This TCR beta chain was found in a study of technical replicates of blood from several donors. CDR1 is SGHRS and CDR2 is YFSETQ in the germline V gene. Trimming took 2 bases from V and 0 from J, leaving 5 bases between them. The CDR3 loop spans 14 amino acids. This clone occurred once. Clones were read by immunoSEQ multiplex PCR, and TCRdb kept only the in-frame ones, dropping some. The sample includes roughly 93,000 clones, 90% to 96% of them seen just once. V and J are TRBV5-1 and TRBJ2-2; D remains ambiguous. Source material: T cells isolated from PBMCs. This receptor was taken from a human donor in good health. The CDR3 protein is CASSLLPNTGELFF. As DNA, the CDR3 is TGCGCCAGCAGCTTACTACCGAACACCGGGGAGCTGTTTTTT.